This T cell receptor (beta chain) is drawn from a study of T cell responses to AZD1222 COVID-19 vaccine. Study results and caveats: Repertoires were obtained solely post-peak T cell response. There were vaccine-associated CD4 TCRs across spike, dominant at 160-218 and 743-854. In a largely white British group with more females than males, clonal diversity was possibly underestimated.

A word on this clone: The target antigen is unknown.

With 3 bases removed from V and 7 bases from J, the gap between germline ends came to 12 bases. CDR1 is MNHEY, CDR2 SMNVEV, per germline (reference sequence). The CDR3 is 13 amino acids. The protocol was immunoSEQ multiplex PCR, while the TCRdb copy is restricted to in-frame clones and leaves out a portion. The sample lists 98,000 or so clones, roughly 90% occurring once. The sequence was obtained from an adult in good health. This material consisted of peripheral blood, taken on day 0 of MenACWY control vaccination. The V gene is TRBV27, the J gene TRBJ1-2; D is unclear. Here the CDR3 DNA reads TGTGCCAGCAGTTTTTCTCCTTCTAGTGGCTACACCTTC. It is translated as CASSFSPSSGYTF.